The source of this T cell receptor beta chain is a study of blood T cell repertoires in COVID-19. Study summary: From the United States, Italy and Spain came samples of acute and convalescent COVID-19. PBMCs, B-cell-depleted T cells, or T cells provided the cDNA or gDNA that made up the material.

CDR1 LNHDA and CDR2 SQIVND come from the germline V gene (reference sequence). This CDR3 is 13 amino acids long. Trimming left V 8 bases short and J 6 bases short, with 15 bases between. In the original workflow: Amplification from reference gene primers served as the basis for estimated nucleated cell counts. The repertoire was sequenced with immunoSEQ multiplex PCR; TCRdb's copy has only in-frame clones and lacks some. V and J calls and clone size come straight from that table; D and trimming were deduced from the DNA. The sample gives 75,000 to 100,000 clones, around 86% of which show up once; about 5% is in the top ten.

The chain has TRBV19 and TRBJ2-3, with TRBD2 as a possible D gene (6 bases). Sequencing was done on a sample of peripheral blood. The receptor comes from a woman aged 80 or over with acute or convalescent COVID-19. CDR3 protein: CASGEDLGDTQYF. The CDR3 DNA is TGTGCCAGTGGGGAGGACCTCGGGGATACGCAGTATTTT.